This TCR beta chain was profiled in a study of cytomegalovirus exposure and HLA in healthy donors. Both 60 Vbeta primers and 13 Jbeta primers went into the PCR. Data came from immunoSEQ multiplex PCR; TCRdb stores just in-frame clones and leaves some out. The sample holds about 200,000 clones, about 81% seen once. The specimen sequenced was PBMCs. This clonotype originated in a woman aged 45-65 years in good health and CMV-seropositive.

The CDR3 bases are TGTGCCAGCAGCTTGCGGGGGACCCCGGAGGACGAGCAGTACTTC. This gives the protein CASSLRGTPEDEQYF. The chain employs TRBV5-4 and TRBJ2-7; D possibly corresponds to TRBD2 (6 bases). This CDR3 region has 15 residues. Germline V lookup: CDR1 SGHNT, CDR2 YYREEE (reference sequence). The V gene lost 1 base and the J gene lost 5 bases, with 16 bases spanning the gap. The full variable domain, with the rest looked up from reference TRBV5-4 and TRBJ2-7, is ETGVTQSPTHLIKTRGQQVTLRCSSQSGHNTVSWYQQALGQGPQFIFQYYREEENGRGNFPPRFSGLQFPNYSSELNVNALELDDSALYLCASSLRGTPEDEQYFGPGTRLTVT.